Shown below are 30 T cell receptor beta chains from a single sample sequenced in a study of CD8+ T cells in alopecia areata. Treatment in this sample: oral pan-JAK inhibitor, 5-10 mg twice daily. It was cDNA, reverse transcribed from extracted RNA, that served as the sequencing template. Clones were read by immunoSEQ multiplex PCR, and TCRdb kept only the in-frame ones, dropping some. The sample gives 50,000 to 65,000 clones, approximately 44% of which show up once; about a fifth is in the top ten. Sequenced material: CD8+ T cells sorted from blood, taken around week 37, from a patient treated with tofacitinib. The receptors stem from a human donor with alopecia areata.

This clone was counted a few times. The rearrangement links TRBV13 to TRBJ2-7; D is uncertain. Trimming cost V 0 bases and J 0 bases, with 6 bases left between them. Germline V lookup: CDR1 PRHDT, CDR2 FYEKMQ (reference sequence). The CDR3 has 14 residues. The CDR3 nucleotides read TGTGCCAGCAGCTTAGGGGTGAGCTCCTACGAGCAGTACTTC. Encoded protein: CASSLGVSSYEQYF.

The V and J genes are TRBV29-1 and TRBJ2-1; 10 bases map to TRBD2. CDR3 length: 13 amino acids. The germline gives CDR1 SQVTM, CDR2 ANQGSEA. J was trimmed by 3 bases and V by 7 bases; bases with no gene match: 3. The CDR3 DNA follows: TGCAGCGGCGGACTAGCGGACTACAATGAGCAGTTCTTC. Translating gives CSGGLADYNEQFF.

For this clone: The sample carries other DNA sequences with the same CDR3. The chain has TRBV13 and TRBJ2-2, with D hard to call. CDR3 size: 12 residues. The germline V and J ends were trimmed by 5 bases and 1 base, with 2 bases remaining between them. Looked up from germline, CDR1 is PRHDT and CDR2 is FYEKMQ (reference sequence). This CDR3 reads CASSLNTGELFF. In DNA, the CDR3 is TGTGCCAGCAGCCTGAACACCGGGGAGCTGTTTTTT.

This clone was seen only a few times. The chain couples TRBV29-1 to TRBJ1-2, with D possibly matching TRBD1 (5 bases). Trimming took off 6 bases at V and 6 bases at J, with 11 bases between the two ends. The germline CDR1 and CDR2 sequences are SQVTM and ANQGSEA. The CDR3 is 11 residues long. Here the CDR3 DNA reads TGCAGCGTAACTGGGGCAGATGGCTACACCTTC. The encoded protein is CSVTGADGYTF.

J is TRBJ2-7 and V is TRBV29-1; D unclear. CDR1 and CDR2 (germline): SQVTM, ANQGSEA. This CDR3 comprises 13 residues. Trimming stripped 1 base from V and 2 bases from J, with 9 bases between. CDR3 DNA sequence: TGCAGCGTTGAAGGGCCAGCTCCCTACGAGCAGTACTTC. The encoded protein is CSVEGPAPYEQYF.

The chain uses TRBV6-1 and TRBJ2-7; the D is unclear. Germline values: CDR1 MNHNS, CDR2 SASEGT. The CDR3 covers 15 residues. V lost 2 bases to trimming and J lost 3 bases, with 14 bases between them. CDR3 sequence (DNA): TGTGCCAGCAGTGAATTCGGGTTCCCTGACTACGAGCAGTACTTC. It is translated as CASSEFGFPDYEQYF.

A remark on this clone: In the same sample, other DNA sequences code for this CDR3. The CDR3 protein is CASSLGTGELFF. In DNA, the CDR3 is TGTGCCAGCAGCTTGGGAACCGGGGAGCTGTTTTTT. The chain carries TRBV7-9 and TRBJ2-2; D is unresolved. The germline V gene encodes CDR1 SEHNR and CDR2 FQNEAQ (reference sequence). The V end was cut by 3 bases, the J end by 5 bases, with 4 bases between. There are 12 residues in the CDR3.

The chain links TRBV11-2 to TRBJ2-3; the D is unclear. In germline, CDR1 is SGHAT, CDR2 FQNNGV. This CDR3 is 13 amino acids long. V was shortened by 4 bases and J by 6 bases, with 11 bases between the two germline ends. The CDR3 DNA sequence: TGTGCCAGCAGCTCGCTAGTCGCTGATACGCAGTATTTT. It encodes CASSSLVADTQYF.

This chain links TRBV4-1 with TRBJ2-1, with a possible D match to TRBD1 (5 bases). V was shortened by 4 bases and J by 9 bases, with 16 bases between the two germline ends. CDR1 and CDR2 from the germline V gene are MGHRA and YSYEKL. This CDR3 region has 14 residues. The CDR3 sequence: CASSRPAGKGEQFF. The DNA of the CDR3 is TGCGCCAGCAGCCGCCCGGCAGGGAAGGGTGAGCAGTTCTTC.

For the CDR3, the DNA is TGTGCCAGCAGCTTAGGGGACAGGCAAGAGACCCAGTACTTC. Its translation: CASSLGDRQETQYF. The V call is TRBV7-9, the J call TRBJ2-5; 8 bases map to TRBD1. Per germline, CDR1 SEHNR and CDR2 FQNEAQ (reference sequence). V gave up 1 base and J gave up 2 bases; unmatched junction bases: 0. The CDR3 runs to 14 residues. Looking up the rest from reference TRBV7-9 and TRBJ2-5 gives the full variable domain: DTGVSQNPRHKITKRGQNVTFRCDPISEHNRLYWYRQTLGQGPEFLTYFQNEAQLEKSRLLSDRFSAERPKGSFSTLEIQRTEQGDSAMYLCASSLGDRQETQYFGPGTRLLVL.

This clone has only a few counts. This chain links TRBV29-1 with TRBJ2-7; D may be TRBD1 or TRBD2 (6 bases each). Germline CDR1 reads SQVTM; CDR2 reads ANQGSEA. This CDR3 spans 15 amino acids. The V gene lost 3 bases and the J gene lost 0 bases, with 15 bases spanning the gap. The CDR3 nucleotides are TGCAGCGTTGATATAAGGGGGGAGTTCTCCTACGAGCAGTACTTC. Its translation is CSVDIRGEFSYEQYF.

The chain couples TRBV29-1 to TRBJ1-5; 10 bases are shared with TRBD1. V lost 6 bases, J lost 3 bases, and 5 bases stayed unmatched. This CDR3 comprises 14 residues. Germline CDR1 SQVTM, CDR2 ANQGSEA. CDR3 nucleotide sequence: TGCAGCGTCCCGGGACAGGGGCTCAATCAGCCCCAGCATTTT. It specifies CSVPGQGLNQPQHF.

The CDR3 DNA reads as TGCGCCAGCAGCACTAGCGGGAGCTCCTACGAGCAGTACTTC. Its translation: CASSTSGSSYEQYF. The rearrangement joins TRBV5-1 to TRBJ2-7; TRBD2 agrees at 11 bases. V dropped 4 bases and J dropped 0; count of bases not matched to a gene: 0. Germline loops: CDR1 SGHRS, CDR2 YFSETQ. The CDR3 is made up of 14 amino acids.

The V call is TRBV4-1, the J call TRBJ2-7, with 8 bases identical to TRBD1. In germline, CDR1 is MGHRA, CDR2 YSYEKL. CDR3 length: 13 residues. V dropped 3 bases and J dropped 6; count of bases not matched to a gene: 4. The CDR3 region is CASSHLDRGEQYF. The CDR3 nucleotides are TGCGCCAGCAGCCACTTAGACAGGGGCGAGCAGTACTTC.

CDR3 loop: CATSSTGELFF. DNA for the CDR3: TGTGCCACCTCGTCTACCGGGGAGCTGTTTTTT. This chain uses TRBV28 with TRBJ2-2; D is unresolved. CDR3 length: 11 residues. CDR1 is MDHEN, CDR2 SYDVKM, per germline. Trimming cost V 10 bases and J 5 bases, with 8 bases left between them.

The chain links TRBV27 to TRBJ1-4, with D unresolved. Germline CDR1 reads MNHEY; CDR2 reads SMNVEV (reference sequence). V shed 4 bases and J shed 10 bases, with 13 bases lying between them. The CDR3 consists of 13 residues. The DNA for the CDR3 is TGTGCCAGCAGTTCTGCCGGCCTAGGAAAACTGTTTTTT. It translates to CASSSAGLGKLFF.

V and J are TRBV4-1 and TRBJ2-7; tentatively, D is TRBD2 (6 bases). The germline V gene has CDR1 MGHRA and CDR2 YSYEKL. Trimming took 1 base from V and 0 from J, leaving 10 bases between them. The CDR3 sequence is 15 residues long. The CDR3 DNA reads TGCGCCAGCAGCCAAGTAACTAGCAGCTCCTACGAGCAGTACTTC. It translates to CASSQVTSSSYEQYF.

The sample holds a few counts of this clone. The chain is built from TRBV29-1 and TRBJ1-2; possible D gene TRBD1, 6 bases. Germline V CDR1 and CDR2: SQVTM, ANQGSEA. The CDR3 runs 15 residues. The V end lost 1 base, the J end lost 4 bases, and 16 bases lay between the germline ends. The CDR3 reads CSVEGYRDSGYGYTF. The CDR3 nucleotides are TGCAGCGTTGAAGGCTACAGGGATTCGGGCTATGGCTACACCTTC.

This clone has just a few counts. For the CDR3, the DNA is TGTGCCAGCCGGACGGGCCGCACCCAGTACTTC. This gives the protein CASRTGRTQYF. The rearrangement uses TRBV6-1 and TRBJ2-5; unclear D gene. With 8 bases removed from V and 8 bases from J, the gap between germline ends came to 12 bases. Per the germline V gene, CDR1 is MNHNS and CDR2 is SASEGT. This CDR3 has 11 amino acids.

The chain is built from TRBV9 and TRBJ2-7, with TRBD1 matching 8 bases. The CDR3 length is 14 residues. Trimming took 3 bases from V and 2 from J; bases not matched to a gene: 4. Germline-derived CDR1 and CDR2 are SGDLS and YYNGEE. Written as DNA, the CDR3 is TGTGCCAGCAGCGACCGGGACAGGACCTACGAGCAGTACTTC. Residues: CASSDRDRTYEQYF.

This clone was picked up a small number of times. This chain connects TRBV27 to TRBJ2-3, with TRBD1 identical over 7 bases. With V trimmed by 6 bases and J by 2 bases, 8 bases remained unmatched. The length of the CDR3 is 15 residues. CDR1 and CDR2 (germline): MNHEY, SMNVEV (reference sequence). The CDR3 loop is CASRRTGFDTDTQYF. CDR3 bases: TGTGCCAGCAGGCGGACAGGTTTTGACACAGATACGCAGTATTTT.

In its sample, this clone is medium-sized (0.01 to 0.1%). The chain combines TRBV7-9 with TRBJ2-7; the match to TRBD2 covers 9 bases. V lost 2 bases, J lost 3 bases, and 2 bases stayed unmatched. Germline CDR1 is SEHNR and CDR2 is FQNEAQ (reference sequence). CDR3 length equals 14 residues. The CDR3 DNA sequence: TGTGCCAGCAGCTTATCTAGCGGGAACTACGAGCAGTACTTC. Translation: CASSLSSGNYEQYF.

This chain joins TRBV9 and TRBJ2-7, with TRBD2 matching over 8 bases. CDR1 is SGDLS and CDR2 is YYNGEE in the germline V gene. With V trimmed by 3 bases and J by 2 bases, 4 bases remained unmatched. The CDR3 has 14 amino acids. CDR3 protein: CASSGSGSPYEQYF. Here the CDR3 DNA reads TGTGCCAGCAGCGGGAGCGGGAGCCCCTACGAGCAGTACTTC.

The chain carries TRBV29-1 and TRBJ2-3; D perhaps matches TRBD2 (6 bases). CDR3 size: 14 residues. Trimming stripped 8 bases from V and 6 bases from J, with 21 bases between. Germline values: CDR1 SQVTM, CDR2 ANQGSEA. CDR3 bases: TGCAGCCCGATAATCCCCGCGGGACCGGATACGCAGTATTTT. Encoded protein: CSPIIPAGPDTQYF.

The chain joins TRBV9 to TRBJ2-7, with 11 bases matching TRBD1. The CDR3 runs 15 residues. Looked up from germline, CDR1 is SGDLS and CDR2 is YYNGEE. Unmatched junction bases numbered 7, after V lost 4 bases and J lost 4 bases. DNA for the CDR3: TGTGCCAGCAGCCCCGCGGGACAGGGGGTATACGAGCAGTACTTC. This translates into CASSPAGQGVYEQYF.

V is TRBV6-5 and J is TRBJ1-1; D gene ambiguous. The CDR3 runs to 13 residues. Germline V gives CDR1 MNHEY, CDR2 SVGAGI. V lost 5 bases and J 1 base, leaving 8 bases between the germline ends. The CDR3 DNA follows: TGTGCCAGCAGTCCCCGGGGGAACACTGAAGCTTTCTTT. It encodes CASSPRGNTEAFF.

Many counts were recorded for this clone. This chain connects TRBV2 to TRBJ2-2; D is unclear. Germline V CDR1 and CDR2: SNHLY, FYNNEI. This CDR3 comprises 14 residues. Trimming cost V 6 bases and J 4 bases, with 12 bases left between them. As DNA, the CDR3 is TGTGCCAGCAGGATGACAACCCTCACCGGGGAGCTGTTTTTT. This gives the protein CASRMTTLTGELFF.

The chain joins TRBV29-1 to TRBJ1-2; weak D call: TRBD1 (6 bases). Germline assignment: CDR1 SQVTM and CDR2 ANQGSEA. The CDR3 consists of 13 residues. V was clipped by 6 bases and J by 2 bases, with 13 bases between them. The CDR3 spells CSVDEGQNYGYTF. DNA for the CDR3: TGCAGCGTCGACGAAGGACAGAACTATGGCTACACCTTC.

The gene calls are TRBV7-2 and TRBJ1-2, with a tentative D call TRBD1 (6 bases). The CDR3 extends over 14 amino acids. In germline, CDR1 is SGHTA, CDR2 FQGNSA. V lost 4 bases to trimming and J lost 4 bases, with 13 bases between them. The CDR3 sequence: CASSSGQPIYGYTF. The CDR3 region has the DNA TGTGCCAGCAGCTCAGGACAGCCCATCTATGGCTACACCTTC.

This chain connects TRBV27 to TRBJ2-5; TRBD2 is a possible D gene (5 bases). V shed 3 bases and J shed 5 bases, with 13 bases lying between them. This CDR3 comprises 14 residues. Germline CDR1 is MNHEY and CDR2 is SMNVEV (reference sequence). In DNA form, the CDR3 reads TGTGCCAGCAGTTTCCGAGGGAGTACGGAGACCCAGTACTTC. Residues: CASSFRGSTETQYF.